A selection of T cell receptor beta chains follows, all from one sample in a study of cytomegalovirus exposure and HLA in healthy donors. The protocol was immunoSEQ multiplex PCR, while the TCRdb copy is restricted to in-frame clones and leaves out a portion. This sample carries 100,000 to 150,000 clones, 78% of them seen once, and the ten largest clones take about 11%. The sequenced sample was PBMCs. The origin of the receptors is a man aged 25-40 years in good health and CMV-seropositive. Each CDR3 is given with its conserved first and last residue. The D gene is left open where the match is weak. Only part of the rows carry a size: once, few, many, or a class if the clone is expanded.

TRBJ2-7 - - TRBV30 CAWSVIGVEQYF TGTGCCTGGAGTGTAATAGGGGTCGAGCAGTACTTC
TRBJ2-3 - - TRBV5-1 CASSLAVGRNTQYF TGCGCCAGCAGCTTGGCCGTTGGCAGAAATACGCAGTATTTT
TRBJ2-1 - - TRBV27 CASSQSPGWNEQFF TGTGCCAGCAGCCAGTCCCCCGGGTGGAATGAGCAGTTCTTC
TRBJ2-5 - TRBD2 TRBV7-6 CASTRSGRARETQYF TGTGCCAGCACACGTAGCGGGAGGGCACGGGAGACCCAGTACTTC
TRBJ1-5 - TRBD1 TRBV4-1 CASSPRQGGNQPQHF TGCGCCAGCAGCCCCCGACAGGGTGGCAATCAGCCCCAGCATTTT
TRBJ2-1 few TRBD1 TRBV6-5 CASRANRGRNEQFF TGTGCCAGCAGGGCAAATAGGGGGCGTAATGAGCAGTTCTTC
TRBJ2-3 once - TRBV2 CASKTGFSTDTQYF TGTGCCAGCAAAACGGGATTCTCTACAGATACGCAGTATTTT
TRBJ1-1 - - TRBV27 CASRLAPGWGGAGTEAFF TGTGCCAGCAGGTTGGCCCCAGGTTGGGGGGGCGCGGGGACTGAAGCTTTCTTT
TRBJ1-2 once - TRBV5-4 CASSLGNEGLIRHGYTF TGTGCCAGCAGCTTGGGGAACGAGGGCCTAATTCGGCATGGCTACACCTTC
TRBJ1-3 - TRBD1 TRBV28 CASSPVQGMKGNTIYF TGTGCCAGCAGTCCAGTACAGGGGATGAAGGGAAACACCATATATTTT
TRBJ2-1 - - TRBV11-3 CASSGRGYNEQFF TGTGCCAGCAGCGGTCGGGGGTACAATGAGCAGTTCTTC
TRBJ2-1 - TRBD2 TRBV28 CASSPGLAGVSEQFF TGTGCCAGCAGCCCGGGACTAGCGGGAGTTTCCGAGCAGTTCTTC
TRBJ2-5 - - TRBV2 CASSEFSQDRTQYF TGTGCCAGCAGTGAATTTTCACAGGATAGGACCCAGTACTTC
TRBJ2-1 - - TRBV27 CASSLVTGNEQFF TGTGCCAGCAGTTTGGTTACGGGGAATGAGCAGTTCTTC
TRBJ2-1 - TRBD2 TRBV6-4 CASSDSSGSYNEQFF TGTGCCAGCAGTGACTCTAGCGGGAGCTACAATGAGCAGTTCTTC
TRBJ2-7 - - TRBV6-5 CASSYSTPRSYEQYF TGTGCCAGCAGTTACTCCACTCCCCGGTCCTACGAGCAGTACTTC
TRBJ2-7 - - TRBV7-7 CASSPGYAYEQYF TGTGCTAGCAGCCCGGGGTATGCCTACGAGCAGTACTTC
TRBJ2-1 - - TRBV27 CASSLADSYNEQFF TGTGCCAGCAGTTTAGCGGATTCCTACAATGAGCAGTTCTTC
TRBJ1-1 - - TRBV6-5 CASSYYVGSLNTEAFF TGTGCCAGCAGTTACTACGTCGGTAGTCTGAACACTGAAGCTTTCTTT
TRBJ2-7 once - TRBV7-7 CASLYVSRGSYEQYF TGTGCCAGCCTTTACGTCTCCCGAGGATCCTACGAGCAGTACTTC
TRBJ1-1 - TRBD1 TRBV10-3 CAISEGRDRGEAFF TGTGCCATCAGTGAGGGCCGGGACAGGGGTGAAGCTTTCTTT
TRBJ1-2 - - TRBV9 CASSVAVANYGYTF TGTGCCAGTAGCGTAGCTGTAGCTAACTATGGCTACACCTTC
TRBJ2-1 - TRBD2 TRBV29-1 CSVERTSGRSYNEQFF TGCAGCGTTGAGAGGACTAGCGGGAGGAGCTACAATGAGCAGTTCTTC
TRBJ1-2 - - TRBV27 CASSPGQPTNYGYTF TGTGCCAGCAGTCCTGGACAGCCAACTAACTATGGCTACACCTTC
TRBJ1-2 - - TRBV10-3 CAAWTAPGSYGYTF TGTGCCGCCTGGACGGCCCCTGGGAGCTATGGCTACACCTTC
TRBJ2-1 - - TRBV10-1 CASSEVGGSYNEQFF TGCGCCAGCAGTGAGGTGGGGGGCTCCTACAATGAGCAGTTCTTC
TRBJ1-1 - - TRBV25-1 CASSEGSHTEAFF TGTGCCAGCAGTGAGGGCAGCCACACTGAAGCTTTCTTT
TRBJ1-1 - - TRBV5-1 CASSLGSRRNTEAFF TGCGCCAGCAGCTTGGGTAGCAGAAGGAACACTGAAGCTTTCTTT
TRBJ1-5 - - TRBV7-8 CASSLAYALGQPQHF TGTGCCAGCAGCTTAGCTTATGCGCTTGGTCAGCCCCAGCATTTT
TRBJ2-3 - TRBD1 TRBV27 CASFRQGTDTQYF TGTGCCAGCTTTAGACAGGGTACAGATACGCAGTATTTT
TRBJ1-5 - - TRBV5-1 CASSLRGERNQPQHF TGCGCCAGCAGCTTGCGGGGAGAAAGGAATCAGCCCCAGCATTTT
TRBJ1-1 - TRBD1 TRBV5-6 CASTRPGQGFPEAFF TGTGCCAGCACACGCCCGGGACAGGGGTTCCCTGAAGCTTTCTTT
TRBJ2-1 few TRBD2 TRBV6-5 CASTRASGGNEQFF TGTGCCAGCACGCGGGCTAGCGGGGGAAATGAGCAGTTCTTC
TRBJ2-7 few - TRBV29-1 CSVLTVYEQYF TGCAGCGTTTTAACAGTTTACGAGCAGTACTTC
TRBJ2-1 - TRBD2 TRBV6-6 CASSYSTSGSFNEQFF TGTGCCAGCAGTTACTCGACTAGCGGGAGTTTTAATGAGCAGTTCTTC
TRBJ1-3 - - TRBV6-6 CASSYFPQGSGNTIYF TGTGCCAGCAGTTACTTTCCCCAGGGCTCTGGAAACACCATATATTTT
TRBJ1-5 - - TRBV6-5 CASSYSRSRPQHF TGTGCCAGCAGTTACTCGCGGAGTCGGCCCCAGCATTTT
TRBJ1-1 - TRBD1 TRBV6-5 CASSYSTGLGTEAFF TGTGCCAGCAGTTACTCGACAGGGCTGGGCACTGAAGCTTTCTTT